The following is a TCR beta chain sequence with its context. Primers: 60 Vbeta forward and 13 Jbeta reverse. The repertoire was sequenced with immunoSEQ multiplex PCR; TCRdb's copy has only in-frame clones and lacks some. The table shows about 160,000 clones, with more than 65% occurring only once. This record comes from a study of cytomegalovirus exposure and HLA in healthy donors. Germline CDR1 is LGHNA and CDR2 is YNFKEQ. V dropped 0 bases and J dropped 3; count of bases not matched to a gene: 15. This CDR3 has 20 residues. The sequenced sample consisted of PBMCs. The J gene is TRBJ2-2, the V gene TRBV4-2, with 8 bases aligning to TRBD1. This receptor was taken from a man aged 50-59 years in good health and CMV-seropositive. The CDR3 nucleotides read TGTGCCAGCAGCCAAGATGGCTTAGGGGGACAGGAGATCTACACCGGGGAGCTGTTTTTT. Protein sequence: CASSQDGLGGQEIYTGELFF.